A selection of T cell receptor beta chains follows, all from one sample in a study of CD8 T cells in Susac syndrome. In TCRdb, the immunoSEQ multiplex PCR reads were re-called with MiXCR into one record per CDR3 protein. The table has about 50,000 distinct CDR3 sequences, around 93% seen once. Sample: CD8+ T cells from PBMCs. These receptors all come from a human donor with multiple sclerosis. Both conserved end residues are part of each CDR3. The order of the fields is clone size, V gene, D gene, J gene, CDR3 protein, CDR3 DNA. A D gene is named only where the DNA matches it firmly. Where a row states a size, it is once, few, many or the class of an expanded clone; other rows omit it.

-	TRBV11-3	-	TRBJ1-2	CASSSFDYGYTF	TGTGCCAGCAGCTCGTTCGACTATGGCTACACCTTC
-	TRBV30	-	TRBJ1-3	CAWNGEGNTIYF	TGTGCCTGGAACGGGGAAGGAAACACCATATATTTT
-	TRBV2	-	TRBJ1-6	CASSDWVTYNSPLHF	TGTGCCAGCAGTGACTGGGTGACATATAATTCACCCCTCCACTTT
once	TRBV6-1	-	TRBJ2-2	CASSEFQGNTGELFF	TGTGCCAGCAGTGAATTCCAGGGGAACACCGGGGAGCTGTTTTTT
once	TRBV7-9	-	TRBJ1-2	CASSLGGWGYTF	TGTGCCAGCAGCTTAGGAGGGTGGGGCTACACCTTC
once	TRBV7-7	-	TRBJ2-5	CASSPTGSPWETQYF	TGTGCCAGCAGTCCTACCGGGAGCCCCTGGGAGACCCAGTACTTC
-	TRBV30	-	TRBJ1-2	CAWSDKDGSYYGYTF	TGTGCCTGGAGTGATAAGGACGGATCCTACTATGGCTACACCTTC
-	TRBV19	-	TRBJ2-7	CASSGDGRYEQYF	TGTGCCAGTAGTGGAGATGGACGGTACGAGCAGTACTTC
-	TRBV5-1	-	TRBJ1-5	CASSLFPGGNQPQHF	TGCGCCAGCAGCTTGTTCCCCGGGGGCAATCAGCCCCAGCATTTT
-	TRBV12-3/TRBV12-4	-	TRBJ1-5	CASSFNQPQHF	TGTGCCAGCAGTTTTAATCAGCCCCAGCATTTT
-	TRBV12-3/TRBV12-4	-	TRBJ1-1	CASSFVGVGGTEAFF	TGTGCCAGCAGTTTCGTCGGGGTCGGGGGCACTGAAGCTTTCTTT
-	TRBV3-1	TRBD2	TRBJ2-2	CASTFPGGGTGELFF	TGTGCCAGCACCTTTCCGGGGGGTGGCACCGGGGAGCTGTTTTTT
-	TRBV9	TRBD1	TRBJ2-7	CASSGHRGYEQYF	TGTGCCAGCAGCGGCCACAGGGGGTACGAGCAGTACTTC
-	TRBV6-2/TRBV6-3	-	TRBJ2-7	CASSPWAGLQERGYEQYF	TGTGCCAGCAGTCCCTGGGCGGGGCTCCAAGAACGAGGGTACGAGCAGTACTTC
-	TRBV27	-	TRBJ1-4	CASSLSRGYEKLFF	TGTGCCAGCAGTTTATCGCGGGGTTATGAAAAACTGTTTTTT
-	TRBV28	-	TRBJ1-5	CASRGRNQPQHF	TGTGCCAGCAGAGGACGGAATCAGCCCCAGCATTTT
once	TRBV20-1	TRBD1	TRBJ1-1	CSARQGDTEAFF	TGCAGTGCTAGGCAGGGGGACACTGAAGCTTTCTTT
-	TRBV13	TRBD1	TRBJ1-5	CASSIGTGRLPQHF	TGTGCCAGCAGCATCGGGACAGGGCGGCTGCCCCAGCATTTT
-	TRBV7-9	-	TRBJ1-1	CASSWMNERAFF	TGTGCCAGCAGCTGGATGAATGAAAGGGCTTTCTTT
-	TRBV28	TRBD1	TRBJ1-6	CASSLEFGTAPHF	TGTGCCAGCAGTTTAGAGTTCGGGACAGCCCCCCACTTT
once	TRBV28	-	TRBJ1-2	CASSLGPIAYGYTF	TGTGCCAGCAGCCTGGGACCTATCGCATACGGCTACACCTTC
-	TRBV9	-	TRBJ2-7	CASSRETDGLREQYF	TGTGCCAGCAGCCGAGAAACCGACGGTTTACGCGAGCAGTACTTC
-	TRBV12-3/TRBV12-4	-	TRBJ1-2	CASRSAVYGYTF	TGTGCCAGCAGGTCAGCAGTCTATGGCTACACCTTC
-	TRBV20-1	TRBD2	TRBJ2-3	CSAPYSGRSTDTQYF	TGCAGTGCTCCATATAGCGGGCGAAGCACAGATACGCAGTATTTT
-	TRBV29-1	-	TRBJ2-2	CSAELRTGRAGGTGELFF	TGCAGCGCAGAGTTACGAACAGGGAGGGCTGGGGGCACCGGGGAGCTGTTTTTT
-	TRBV3-1	-	TRBJ1-6	CASSQDKWTDSYNSPLHF	TGTGCCAGCAGCCAAGATAAGTGGACAGACTCCTATAATTCACCCCTCCACTTT
-	TRBV29-1	-	TRBJ2-2	CSVDRSNSGELFF	TGCAGCGTTGACAGGTCGAACTCCGGGGAGCTGTTTTTT
-	TRBV28	-	TRBJ1-5	CASSLWGTFGDNQSQHF	TGTGCCAGCAGTTTATGGGGTACCTTCGGGGACAATCAGTCCCAGCATTTT
-	TRBV5-1	-	TRBJ1-2	CASSFSGAYGYTF	TGCGCCAGCAGTTTCTCGGGTGCCTATGGCTACACCTTC